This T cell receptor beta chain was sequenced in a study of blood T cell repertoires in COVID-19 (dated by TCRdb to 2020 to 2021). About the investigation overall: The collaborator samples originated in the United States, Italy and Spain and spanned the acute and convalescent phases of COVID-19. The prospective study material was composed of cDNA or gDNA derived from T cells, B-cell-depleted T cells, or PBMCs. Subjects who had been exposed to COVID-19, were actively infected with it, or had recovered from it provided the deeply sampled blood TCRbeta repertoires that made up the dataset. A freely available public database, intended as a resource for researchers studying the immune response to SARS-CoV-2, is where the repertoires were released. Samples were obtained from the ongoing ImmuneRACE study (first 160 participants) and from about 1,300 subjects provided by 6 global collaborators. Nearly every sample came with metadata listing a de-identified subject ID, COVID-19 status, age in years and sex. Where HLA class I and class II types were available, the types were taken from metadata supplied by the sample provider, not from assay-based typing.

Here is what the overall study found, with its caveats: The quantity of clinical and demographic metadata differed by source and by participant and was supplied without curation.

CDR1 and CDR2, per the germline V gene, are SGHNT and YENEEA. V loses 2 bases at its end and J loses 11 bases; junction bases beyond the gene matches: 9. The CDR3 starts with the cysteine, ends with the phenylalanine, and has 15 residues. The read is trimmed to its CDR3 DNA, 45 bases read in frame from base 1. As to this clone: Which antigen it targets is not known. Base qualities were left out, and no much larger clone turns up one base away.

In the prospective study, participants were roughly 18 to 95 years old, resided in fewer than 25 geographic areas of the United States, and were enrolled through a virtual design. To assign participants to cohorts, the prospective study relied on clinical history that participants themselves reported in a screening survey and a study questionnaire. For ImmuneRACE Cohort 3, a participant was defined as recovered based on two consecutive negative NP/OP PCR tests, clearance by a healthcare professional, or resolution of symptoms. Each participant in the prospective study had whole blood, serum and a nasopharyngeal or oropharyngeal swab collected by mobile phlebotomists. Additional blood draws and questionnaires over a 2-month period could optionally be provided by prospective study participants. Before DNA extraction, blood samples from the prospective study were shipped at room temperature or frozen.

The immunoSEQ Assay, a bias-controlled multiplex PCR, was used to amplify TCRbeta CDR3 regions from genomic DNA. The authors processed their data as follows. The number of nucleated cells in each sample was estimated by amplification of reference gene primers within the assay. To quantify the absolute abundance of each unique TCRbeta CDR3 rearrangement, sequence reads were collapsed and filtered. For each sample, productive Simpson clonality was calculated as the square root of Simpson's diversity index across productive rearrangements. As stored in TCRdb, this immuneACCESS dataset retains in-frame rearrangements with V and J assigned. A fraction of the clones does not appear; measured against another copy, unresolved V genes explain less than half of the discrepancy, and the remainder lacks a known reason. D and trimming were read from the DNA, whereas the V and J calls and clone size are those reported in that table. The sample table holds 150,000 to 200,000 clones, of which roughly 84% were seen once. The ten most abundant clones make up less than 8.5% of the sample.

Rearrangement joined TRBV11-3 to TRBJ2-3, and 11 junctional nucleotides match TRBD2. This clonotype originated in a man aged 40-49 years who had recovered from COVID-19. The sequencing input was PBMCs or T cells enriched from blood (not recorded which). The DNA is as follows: TGTGCCAGCAGCTTAAATTCTAGGGGACTAGCGGTGCAGTATTTT. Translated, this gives CASSLNSRGLAVQYF.